This T cell receptor beta chain was identified in a study of cytomegalovirus exposure and HLA in healthy donors. Study as a whole: Around 80 million unique TCRs from HLA-typed donors were held in an early data release. The Caucasian-associated ancestry cluster contained 65% to 85% of the roughly 400 genotyped donors. The study's findings and limits: TRBV6-2, TRBV6-3 and some other V segments were excluded as indistinguishable. Researchers had no immune exposure information except CMV serostatus available.

Germline trimming cut 5 bases from V and 8 bases from J; bases unmatched to any gene: 14. The length of the CDR3 is 16 residues. Germline CDR1 is SGHRS and CDR2 is YFSETQ. 60 Vbeta and 13 Jbeta primers were used in PCR. Data came from immunoSEQ multiplex PCR; TCRdb stores just in-frame clones and leaves some out. This sample's clone table lists 150,000 to 200,000 clones. Regarding this clone: Its antigen is unknown.

The rearrangement uses TRBV5-1 and TRBJ1-2; the match to TRBD1 covers 11 bases. The origin of this receptor is a man aged 25-45 years in good health and CMV-seronegative. The sequenced material came from PBMCs. The DNA for the CDR3 is TGCGCCAGCAGTCCCACCGGGACAGGGGGGTTTGGCGGCTACACCTTC. Protein product: CASSPTGTGGFGGYTF.